One and the same sample provided the 5 T cell receptor beta chains below, sequenced in a study of T cells expressing NK-cell markers. TCRdb re-called the 5' RACE reads; every CDR3 protein appears as one record, without DNA. The sample table sets out roughly 150,000 distinct CDR3 sequences. The source material was blood T cells: a sorted CD56 or NKG2C T cell subset, CD4+ or CD8+ T cells, or bulk PBMC T cells (not recorded which). The receptors here all came from a man aged 18 to 69 in good health.

The gene calls are TRBV7-9 and TRBJ2-3; TCRdb returns TRBD1, unconfirmable since there is no DNA. CDR3 length: 16 residues. Germline assignment: CDR1 SEHNR and CDR2 FQNEAQ (reference sequence). CDR3 in amino acids: CASSGRTVISTDTQYF.

The rearrangement links TRBV7-9 to TRBJ1-2; TCRdb's D call of TRBD1 is untestable without DNA. The CDR3 is 16 residues long. The germline V gene has CDR1 SEHNR and CDR2 FQNEAQ (reference sequence). The CDR3 spells CASSQGGQPANYGYTF. Full variable domain (rest looked up from reference TRBV7-9 and TRBJ1-2): DTGVSQNPRHKITKRGQNVTFRCDPISEHNRLYWYRQTLGQGPEFLTYFQNEAQLEKSRLLSDRFSAERPKGSFSTLEIQRTEQGDSAMYLCASSQGGQPANYGYTFGSGTRLTVV.

The rearrangement joins TRBV13 to TRBJ2-7; as DNA is missing, the TRBD1 call by TCRdb cannot be tested. Germline V gives CDR1 PRHDT, CDR2 FYEKMQ (reference sequence). This CDR3 is 16 amino acids long. CDR3 amino acids: CASSLSGGRVSYEQYF.

The chain joins TRBV15 to TRBJ1-1. This CDR3 region has 15 residues. From germline, CDR1 is LNHNV and CDR2 YYDKDF (reference sequence). The CDR3 is CATSPRGSAGSQAFF.

The V gene is TRBV5-1, the J gene TRBJ1-6; TCRdb reports TRBD1, a call that lacks DNA to check it against. The germline CDR1 and CDR2 sequences are SGHRS and YFSETQ. CDR3 length: 14 residues. The CDR3 reads CASSQRTKNSPLHF.